This TCR beta chain is from a study of blood T cells in healthy people across ages (dated by TCRdb to between 2015 and 2017). General notes on the study: In model experiments, template switching captured roughly one uniquely barcoded TCR beta cDNA molecule for every two T cells. Age-related changes in TCR beta repertoire diversity were measured in the study by deep sequencing normalized with unique cDNA molecular identifiers. Donors were grouped into four age groups: young (average about 15 years), middle-aged (about 38), aged (around 56) and long-lived (approximately 81). To avoid experimental bias, donors of different ages were spread randomly across the sequencing lanes. The study analyzed two additional independent replicas of 1 million unique cDNA reads from the same blood draw for two donors, one aged 18 to 29 and one aged 80 or older.

Study-level results and caveats: There was a strong correlation between observed TCR beta diversity and the percentage of naive T cells measured by flow cytometry. Since profiling was done on bulk unsorted PBMCs, naive and antigen-experienced compartments could not be conclusively compared. Because the CMV infection status of the donors was unknown, age-related changes in expanded clonotypes may potentially have been confounded. Observed TCR beta diversity per million T cells fell roughly linearly with age, and a significant reduction was already apparent by age roughly 41. Total diversity estimates from one million sequenced T cells were considered lower bounds and underestimates. Compared with the aged group, the long-lived group had more naive CD4+ T cells, fewer expanded clones and increased TCR diversity, suggesting age selection.

The sample holds many counts of this clonotype. This clone's antigen is unknown. Base qualities are not provided; no much larger clone lies one nucleotide away. The protocol used for the library was 5' RACE. Instrument used: Illumina HiSeq 2500. A second PCR of 7 to 11 cycles was performed with a sample-barcoded 5' primer and a J-beta primer mix. A unique molecular identifier was introduced onto each TCR beta cDNA molecule by a template-switch 5' adaptor carrying 12 random nucleotides. At least 3 million CDR3-containing paired-end reads were obtained from each sample. All of the RNA was converted into first-strand cDNA using the Mint cDNA synthesis kit, with a TRBC-specific oligonucleotide serving as the primer. All cDNA was treated with uracil-DNA glycosylase and then went through a first 18-cycle PCR with the universal primers M1SS and BC2_uni_R. As for the authors' bioinformatics: Normalization of each sample was performed by random selection of 1 million high-quality reads, each carrying a distinct molecular identifier. Instead of being binned into consensus sequences, reads with shared molecular identifiers were discarded. MiTCR, run with a Q25 quality threshold and the strictest error-elimination algorithm, handled CDR3 identification, clonotype clustering and error correction. Lower-bound total TCR beta diversity was estimated with a nonparametric unseen species model using Euler transformation. TCRdb's own reprocessing of the public reads used fastp at Q25 and MiXCR and kept productive beta chains. Rows merge per CDR3 protein into single entries with the most common DNA and genes. For this entry, the V and J calls and clone size follow TCRdb and not the study's own pipeline. This sample lists around 1,700,000 distinct CDR3 sequences; 25% to 30% were detected once. The ten largest clones add up to more than 6% of the sample.

The germline V gene (reference sequence) supplies CDR1 DFQATT and CDR2 SNEGSKA. V was cut back by 3 bases and J by 2 bases, leaving a gap of 17 bases between them. Spanning cysteine to phenylalanine, the CDR3 consists of 15 amino acids. Only CDR3 DNA remains: 45 bases, in frame from the first base. The donors were 40 or so Caucasian individuals from Russia, aged roughly 6 to 100 years, who were systemically healthy. Ten milliliters of peripheral blood were drawn from each donor into EDTA-treated Vacutainer tubes. Ficoll-Paque density-gradient centrifugation was used to isolate PBMCs, with at least 6.5 million per sample. Trizol reagent was used to extract total RNA from PBMCs, with at least 6 micrograms per sample. Naive CD45RAhigh/CD27high T cell percentages were measured by flow cytometry on a PBMC aliquot from every donor.

The TCR was taken from a woman under 40 in good health. The sequencing input was blood. Recombination linked TRBV20-1 to TRBJ2-7; TRBD2 could be the D gene, as 6 bases match. The CDR3 protein: CSASADYLGPYEQYF. Here is the DNA: TGCAGTGCTAGCGCGGACTACCTTGGACCCTACGAGCAGTACTTC.